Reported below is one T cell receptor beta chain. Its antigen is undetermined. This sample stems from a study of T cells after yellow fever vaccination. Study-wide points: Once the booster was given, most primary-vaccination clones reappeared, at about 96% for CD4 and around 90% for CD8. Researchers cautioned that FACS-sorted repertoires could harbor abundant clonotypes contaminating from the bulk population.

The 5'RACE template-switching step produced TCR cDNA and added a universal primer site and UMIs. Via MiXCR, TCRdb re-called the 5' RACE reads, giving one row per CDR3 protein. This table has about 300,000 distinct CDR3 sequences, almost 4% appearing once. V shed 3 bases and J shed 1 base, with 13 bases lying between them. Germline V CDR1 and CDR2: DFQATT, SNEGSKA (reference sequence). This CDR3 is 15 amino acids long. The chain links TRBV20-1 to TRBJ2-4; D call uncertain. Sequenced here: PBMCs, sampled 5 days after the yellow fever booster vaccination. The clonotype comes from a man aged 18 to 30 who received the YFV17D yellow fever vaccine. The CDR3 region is CSAREGGSAKNIQYF. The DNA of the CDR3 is TGCAGTGCTAGGGAAGGTGGGTCGGCCAAAAACATTCAGTACTTC.